A few counts support the clone carrying this T cell receptor beta chain. There are 14 residues in the CDR3. Germline V gene lookup returns CDR1 SEHNR and CDR2 FQNEAQ (reference sequence). V lost 5 bases and J lost 2, with 13 bases in between. TCR beta CDR3 regions were amplified from RNA. The study used the HTBI primer set for a first-round RT-PCR of the TCR CDR3. TCRdb fed the multiplex PCR reads into MiXCR, producing one record per CDR3 protein. The table shows 550,000 to 600,000 distinct CDR3 sequences, with 12% to 15% occurring only once. The sample belongs to a study of T cells in Graves' hyperthyroidism and ophthalmopathy. About the research overall: The authors collected peripheral blood at initial diagnosis, before any treatment.

Reasons for excluding patients were uncontrolled infection, other autoimmune disease, pregnancy or lactation. Based on clinical symptoms, serum thyroxine and TRAb, thyroid ultrasound and orbital computed tomography, diagnoses were reached. The PBMCs were taken from roughly 9.3 ml of fresh peripheral blood. The gene calls are TRBV7-9 and TRBJ2-7; D perhaps matches TRBD1 (5 bases). Specimen: blood. The receptor was isolated from a woman aged 18-35 years with Graves' ophthalmopathy. The CDR3 is CASSLPGLPYEQYF. CDR3 DNA sequence: TGTGCCAGCAGCCTCCCAGGGCTCCCCTACGAGCAGTACTTC.